The entry below gives a single T cell receptor beta chain sequence along with its context. Its antigen is currently unknown. These data originate in a study of OX40 agonist ivuxolimab in advanced cancers. At the level of the study: Ivuxolimab was delivered to patients intravenously every 2 weeks at doses spanning 0.01 to 10 mg/kg. Patients were about 83% male with ages about 23 to 79, mean 60.

Findings and limits, study-wide: At 0.1 to 3.0 mg/kg and by week 6, CD4+ and CD8+ T cells in the blood had expanded clonally. CD8+ T cells were the subset that, on average, had more expanded clones than CD4+.

The trim removed 5 bases at V and 6 bases at J, leaving 9 bases unmatched. Germline CDR1 reads SGHTA; CDR2 reads FQGNSA. The CDR3 is 14 amino acids. Only in-frame clones appear in the TCRdb table, and some are missing; sequencing was by immunoSEQ multiplex PCR. This sample has over 45,000 clones; approximately 80% occur once, and the top ten carry about 4.3%. The chain uses TRBV7-2 and TRBJ2-7; 8 positions agree with TRBD2. Sequencing was performed on CD4+ or CD8+ T cells sorted from blood, taken in a trial of the OX40 agonist ivuxolimab. The receptor was isolated from an adult with an advanced solid tumor such as melanoma, head and neck, liver or kidney cancer. The CDR3 protein is CASSLLRTSREQYF. CDR3 nucleotides: TGTGCCAGCAGCCTCCTCAGGACTAGCCGCGAGCAGTACTTC.